These 17 T cell receptor beta chains originate from one sample sequenced in a study of T cells in women clearing cervical HPV infection. The data were produced by immunoSEQ multiplex PCR, yet TCRdb's version contains in-frame clones alone and is incomplete. Found here are 15,000 or so clones; the top ten clones hold 10%. Sequenced input: blood buffy coat. The receptor set was obtained from a woman between 18 and 70 years old with a cervical HPV16 infection that either progressed to CIN3+ or cleared (not recorded which).

This clone ranks as medium-sized in terms of frequency. Sequencing ends 3 residues short of the CDR3 end; the germline J gene provides the rest. The rearrangement uses TRBV20-1 and TRBJ2-3; 7 bases fit TRBD1. There are 12 residues in the CDR3. The germline V gene encodes CDR1 DFQATT and CDR2 SNEGSKA (reference sequence). Trimming took 6 bases from V and 6 from J; bases not matched to a gene: 6. Partial CDR3 DNA: TGCAGTGCCCCGGACAGGACTGATACG. Translation gives CSAPDRTDT. The full CDR3 sequence reads CSAPDRTDTQYF.

Concerning this clone itself: The DNA ends 3 residues before the CDR3 does, and the rest of the CDR3 is filled in from the germline J gene. The chain uses TRBV18 and TRBJ1-5, with D possibly TRBD1 on 5 matching bases. V lost 6 bases and J 0 bases, leaving 15 bases between the germline ends. The CDR3 spans 16 residues. CDR1 KGHSH and CDR2 LQKENI come from the germline V gene. CDR3 residues: CASSPRQIHSNQPQHF. The DNA read from the CDR3 is TGTGCCAGCTCTCCAAGACAGATTCATAGCAATCAGCCC.

This clone counts as medium-sized by frequency. Sequencing ends 3 residues short of the CDR3 end; the germline J gene provides the rest. This chain uses TRBV7-2 with TRBJ2-3; the D gene is possibly TRBD2 (6 bases). Germline lookup yields CDR1 SGHTA and CDR2 FQGNSA. Trimming removed 10 bases at V and 2 bases at J, with 19 bases between. The CDR3 loop spans 15 amino acids. The DNA read from the CDR3 is TGTGCCACTACGCGCGCGGCGGGGTTCACAGATACG. This codes for CATTRAAGFTDT. The whole CDR3 protein reads CATTRAAGFTDTQYF.

On this clone itself: Read coverage stops 3 residues before the CDR3 terminus; the germline J gene supplies the remainder. This chain joins TRBV20-1 and TRBJ2-1; 9 bases map to TRBD2. CDR1 and CDR2 from the germline V gene are DFQATT and SNEGSKA (reference sequence). The CDR3 contains 22 residues. The CDR3 region is CRAWGLGRVSPLPRREGREQFF. CDR3 DNA (partial): TGCAGAGCTTGGGGACTCGGCCGTGTATCTCCCCTGCCTAGGCGGGAGGGCCGTGAG.

This clone ranks as medium-sized (0.01 to 0.1%) in terms of frequency. The sequenced fragment ends 3 residues before the CDR3 boundary, so the rest is inferred from the germline J gene. The chain carries TRBV7-8 and TRBJ2-2, with TRBD1 identical over 8 bases. This CDR3 has 17 amino acids. Germline V gene sequence: CDR1 SGHVS, CDR2 FQNEAQ. Trimming removed 5 bases from V and 3 bases from J; junction bases left unmatched: 11. The CDR3 protein is CASSPLRTGSDTGELFF. Partial CDR3 DNA: TGTGCCAGCAGCCCCCTCCGGACAGGGAGCGACACCGGGGAG. Using reference TRBV7-8 and TRBJ2-2 for the parts outside the CDR3, the full variable domain is GAGVSQSPRYKVAKRGQDVALRCDPISGHVSLFWYQQALGQGPEFLTYFQNEAQLDKSGLPSDRFFAERPEGSVSTLKIQRTQQEDSAVYLCASSPLRTGSDTGELFFGEGSRLTVL.

Notes on this clone: With the read ending 3 residues before the CDR3 end, the germline J gene is used to fill in that end. This chain links TRBV19 with TRBJ2-3; D call uncertain. The CDR3 totals 15 residues. The germline V gene has CDR1 LNHDA and CDR2 SQIVND (reference sequence). CDR3 DNA (partial): TGTGCCAGTCAAACACCTGGAGATAGCAATCAGCCG. Its protein product is CASQTPGDSNQP. The full-length CDR3 reads as CASQTPGDSNQPQYF.

Comments on this clone: The DNA ends 3 residues before the CDR3 does, and the rest of the CDR3 is filled in from the germline J gene. V is TRBV7-6 and J is TRBJ2-7, with 10 bases that match TRBD2. Germline CDR1 SGHVS, CDR2 FNYEAQ. Trimming removed 6 bases from V and 5 bases from J; junction bases left unmatched: 7. This CDR3 has 14 amino acids. The sequenced CDR3 bases are TGTGCCAGCAGAGCTAGCGGGAGCTCTGACGAG. It codes for CASRASGSSDE. The CDR3 in full is CASRASGSSDEQYF.

As to this clone: The CDR3 extends 3 residues past the end of the read, so its final part is completed from the germline J gene. The chain links TRBV30 to TRBJ2-1; no clear D. Germline CDR1 GTSNPN, CDR2 SVGIG (reference sequence). The V and J ends lost 2 bases and 0 bases respectively, with 8 bases between them. The CDR3 contains 14 residues. CDR3 residues: CAWSRSTSYNEQFF. The sequenced part of the CDR3 DNA is TGTGCCTGGAGTCGATCTACCTCCTACAATGAG.

As regards this clone: From the germline J gene comes the end of the CDR3, since the read stops 3 residues before it. The rearrangement joins TRBV5-1 to TRBJ1-3, with TRBD1 matching over 8 bases. The CDR3 length is 14 residues. The trim removed 4 bases at V and 4 bases at J, leaving 4 bases unmatched. The germline gives CDR1 SGHRS, CDR2 YFSETQ. The part of the CDR3 DNA that was read is TGCGCCAGCAGCGAACAGGGGGTCGGAAACACC. Translated: CASSEQGVGNT. The CDR3 in full is CASSEQGVGNTIYF.

As regards this clone: From the germline J gene comes the end of the CDR3, since the read stops 3 residues before it. The rearrangement joins TRBV7-9 to TRBJ1-2; D unresolved. The CDR3 extends over 13 amino acids. Germline CDR1 reads SEHNR; CDR2 reads FQNEAQ (reference sequence). The CDR3 DNA, read in part, is TGTGCCAGCAGCCCCAACCCCTCCTACGAC. This gives the protein CASSPNPSYD. The full CDR3 protein is CASSPNPSYDYTF. Drawing the rest from reference TRBV7-9 and TRBJ1-2, the complete variable domain is DTGVSQNPRHKITKRGQNVTFRCDPISEHNRLYWYRQTLGQGPEFLTYFQNEAQLEKSRLLSDRFSAERPKGSFSTLEIQRTEQGDSAMYLCASSPNPSYDYTFGSGTRLTVV.

As to this clone: With the read ending 3 residues before the CDR3 end, the germline J gene is used to fill in that end. The rearrangement joins TRBV11-2 to TRBJ2-4; 12 bases line up with TRBD1. Per the germline V gene, CDR1 is SGHAT and CDR2 is FQNNGV. This CDR3 contains 14 residues. The J segment lost 7 bases and the V segment lost 5 bases, leaving 3 bases of the junction unmatched. This chain's CDR3 is CASSGGTGGNIQYF. The CDR3 bases that were read are TGTGCCAGCAGCGGCGGGACAGGGGGCAACATT.

As for this clone: The sequence runs out 3 residues before the end of the CDR3; the remainder is reconstructed from the germline J gene. The V gene is TRBV20-1, the J gene TRBJ2-5; D possibly corresponds to TRBD2 (5 bases). The V and J ends lost 6 bases and 1 base respectively, with 21 bases between them. Looked up from germline, CDR1 is DFQATT and CDR2 is SNEGSKA (reference sequence). The CDR3 is made up of 16 amino acids. The CDR3 is CSAPDLQRSGQETQYF. The CDR3 DNA, read in part, is TGCAGTGCCCCGGACCTTCAGAGAAGCGGCCAAGAGACC.

About this clone itself: The read ends 3 residues early relative to the CDR3; the germline J gene fills the gap. The chain employs TRBV29-1 and TRBJ1-2; tentatively, D is TRBD1 (6 bases). CDR3 length equals 13 residues. CDR1 SQVTM and CDR2 ANQGSEA come from the germline V gene. Trimming shortened V by 1 base and J by 4 bases, and 10 bases separated the two germline ends. The CDR3 loop reads CSVEGGGVYGYTF. The CDR3 bases that were read are TGCAGCGTTGAAGGCGGGGGCGTCTATGGC.

A remark on this clone: Coverage ceases 3 residues before the CDR3 finishes, and the germline J gene fills in the end. The V gene is TRBV18, the J gene TRBJ2-3; D possibly corresponds to TRBD1 (5 bases). Germline CDR1 reads KGHSH; CDR2 reads LQKENI. The V end was cut by 5 bases, the J end by 0 bases, with 9 bases between. This CDR3 spans 14 amino acids. The CDR3 reads CASSRQPSTDTQYF. The part of the CDR3 DNA that was read is TGTGCCAGCTCAAGACAGCCTAGCACAGATACG.

Concerning this clone: The junction departs from the called germline gene at one end, perhaps through a read error. From the germline J gene comes the end of the CDR3, since the read stops 3 residues before it. This chain uses TRBV19 with TRBJ1-3; D is perhaps TRBD1 (5 bases). The CDR3 covers 10 residues. Germline loops: CDR1 LNHDA, CDR2 SQIVND (reference sequence). The chain's CDR3 is CAERTNTIYF. The CDR3 bases that were read are TGTGCCGAAAGGACAAACACT.

On this clone: Sequencing ends 3 residues short of the CDR3 end; the germline J gene provides the rest. The chain recombines TRBV27 with TRBJ2-4; possibly TRBD2 for D (6 bases). The V gene's germline CDR1 is MNHEY and CDR2 SMNVEV (reference sequence). Trimming left V 2 bases short and J 6 bases short, with 14 bases between. The length of the CDR3 is 15 residues. CDR3 protein: CASSLDFPGLNIQYF. The sequenced part of the CDR3 DNA is TGTGCCAGCAGTTTAGACTTTCCGGGACTAAACATT.

The sequenced part of the CDR3 DNA is TGTGCCAGCAGGGGGACTAGCGGGAGAAATGAG. This encodes CASRGTSGRNE. The full CDR3 protein reads CASRGTSGRNEQFF. The rearrangement uses TRBV2 and TRBJ2-1; TRBD2 matches 14 bases. The read terminates 3 residues before the CDR3 end, so the remaining end is supplied by the germline J gene. This CDR3 region has 14 residues. J lost 7 bases, V lost 6 bases, and 2 bases had no gene match. Germline CDR1 reads SNHLY; CDR2 reads FYNNEI.